The 17 T cell receptor beta chains reported below all come from one sample, sequenced in a study of PD-L1 blockade in urothelial cancer. Produced via immunoSEQ multiplex PCR; TCRdb's table is partial and in-frame only. The profile shows roughly 27,000 clones, more than 75% of them singletons. Here the sequenced sample was PBMCs, taken around atezolizumab (anti-PD-L1) treatment. These TCRs come from a man between 50 and 59 years old with urothelial cancer.

This clone was found once. This rearrangement joins TRBV5-4 to TRBJ2-5; TRBD2 matches 9 bases. Germline CDR1 and CDR2: SGHNT and YYREEE (reference sequence). The CDR3 runs 15 residues. Losses at the gene ends were 2 bases for V and 2 bases for J; bases not matched to a gene: 4. The CDR3 region is CASSFSSGGQETQYF. Written as DNA, the CDR3 is TGTGCCAGCAGCTTCTCAAGCGGGGGGCAAGAGACCCAGTACTTC.

V usage is TRBV19 and J usage is TRBJ1-1; 8 nucleotides align to TRBD1. The CDR3 contains 18 residues. V was pared by 6 bases and J by 1 base, with 16 bases of the junction left unmatched. From germline, CDR1 is LNHDA and CDR2 SQIVND (reference sequence). The DNA of the CDR3 is TGTGCCAGTAGCCCGCCGGCGGGCAGGGGGCGGGGGAACACTGAAGCTTTCTTT. This sequence encodes CASSPPAGRGRGNTEAFF.

CDR3 sequence reads: CASSHPGNAFF. The CDR3 DNA sequence: TGCGCCAGCAGCCATCCGGGGAACGCTTTCTTT. The V and J genes are TRBV4-1 and TRBJ1-1; D is ambiguous. Germline CDR1 and CDR2: MGHRA and YSYEKL. CDR3 length: 11 amino acids. V lost 3 bases and J lost 11, with 10 bases in between.

The CDR3 region is CASSTSVKGERLHF. The CDR3 nucleotides are TGTGCCAGCAGTACATCGGTAAAAGGGGAACGACTCCACTTT. The chain carries TRBV6-1 and TRBJ1-6; D perhaps matches TRBD1 (5 bases). CDR1 and CDR2 (germline): MNHNS, SASEGT. V gave up 5 bases and J gave up 16 bases, with 21 bases separating them. This CDR3 is 14 amino acids long.

The table lists this clone with a few counts. The rearrangement joins TRBV7-6 to TRBJ2-7; TRBD2 agrees at 8 bases. The ends lost 5 bases at V and 5 bases at J; junction bases unmatched: 5. Germline values: CDR1 SGHVS, CDR2 FNYEAQ. CDR3 length: 13 residues. The CDR3 coding sequence is TGTGCCAGCAGCCTGGGACTAGGAGACGAGCAGTACTTC. Its protein product is CASSLGLGDEQYF.

This rearrangement joins TRBV4-3 to TRBJ2-3, with 7 bases that match TRBD2. CDR1 is LGHNA, CDR2 YSLEER, per germline. The CDR3 spans 18 residues. V trimming: 0 bases; J trimming: 0 bases; junction bases outside the gene matches: 9. The CDR3 region has the DNA TGCGCCAGCAGCCAAGATCAACTTGCGGGAGTCAGCACAGATACGCAGTATTTT. Amino acids: CASSQDQLAGVSTDTQYF.

CDR3 coding DNA: TGTGCCAGCAGCAGCGAATTCGATGGATTACAAGAGACCCAGTACTTC. This gives the protein CASSSEFDGLQETQYF. The V and J genes are TRBV14 and TRBJ2-5; no clear D gene. The V end lost 5 bases, the J end lost 2 bases, and 18 bases lay between the germline ends. The CDR3 is 16 residues long. Per germline, CDR1 SGHDN and CDR2 FVKESK.

The chain couples TRBV2 to TRBJ1-4, with 7 bases aligning to TRBD1. This CDR3 has 15 amino acids. Per the germline V gene, CDR1 is SNHLY and CDR2 is FYNNEI. J gave up 0 bases and V 6 bases, and 4 bases lay outside the gene matches. The CDR3 DNA reads TGTGCCAGCAGCGAGGACAGGACAACTAATGAAAAACTGTTTTTT. Amino acid sequence: CASSEDRTTNEKLFF.

This clone appeared once. This rearrangement joins TRBV30 to TRBJ2-7, with 10 positions matching TRBD1. The V gene's germline CDR1 is GTSNPN and CDR2 SVGIG (reference sequence). V dropped 0 bases and J dropped 1; count of bases not matched to a gene: 3. This CDR3 has 15 residues. CDR3 in amino acids: CAWSVGQGGSYEQYF. In DNA form, the CDR3 reads TGTGCCTGGAGTGTAGGACAGGGGGGTTCCTACGAGCAGTACTTC.

The V gene is TRBV7-2, the J gene TRBJ1-1; TRBD1 matches at 7 bases. The CDR3 runs 13 residues. The germline V gene encodes CDR1 SGHTA and CDR2 FQGNSA. Trimming took 7 bases from V and 1 from J; bases not matched to a gene: 3. The CDR3 nucleotides read TGTGCCAGCAACCGGGACAGGAACACTGAAGCTTTCTTT. It translates to CASNRDRNTEAFF.

The V and J genes are TRBV6-4 and TRBJ2-3, with TRBD2 matching over 12 bases. Germline V gene lookup returns CDR1 MRHNA and CDR2 SNTAGT. The CDR3 is 16 amino acids. The ends lost 3 bases at V and 2 bases at J; junction bases unmatched: 3. The CDR3 is CASSESSGGATDTQYF. The CDR3 region has the DNA TGTGCCAGCAGTGAATCTAGCGGGGGGGCCACAGATACGCAGTATTTT.

This clone was recorded once. The rearrangement joins TRBV4-3 to TRBJ2-5; possibly TRBD1 for D (6 bases). The V gene lost 5 bases and the J gene lost 1 base, with 11 bases spanning the gap. Germline V lookup: CDR1 LGHNA, CDR2 YSLEER. This CDR3 comprises 14 residues. The CDR3 bases are TGCGCCAGCAGCGGGGGCGGCCTCCAAGAGACCCAGTACTTC. Protein: CASSGGGLQETQYF.

The chain employs TRBV2 and TRBJ2-5; maybe TRBD1 (5 bases). The germline V and J ends were trimmed by 9 bases and 5 bases, with 7 bases remaining between them. The CDR3 spans 10 residues. The germline gives CDR1 SNHLY, CDR2 FYNNEI. For the CDR3, the DNA is TGTGCCAGTAAGGGGGAGACCCAGTACTTC. Translating it yields CASKGETQYF.

V is TRBV29-1 and J is TRBJ1-2, with 7 nucleotides matching TRBD1. This CDR3 has 13 residues. The V and J ends lost 6 bases and 4 bases, in that order; junction bases with no gene match: 8. Germline lookup yields CDR1 SQVTM and CDR2 ANQGSEA. CDR3 DNA sequence: TGCAGCGTCATAGGGGGCTCGGGCTATGGCTACACCTTC. Protein sequence: CSVIGGSGYGYTF.

V usage is TRBV29-1 and J usage is TRBJ2-1, with D tentatively TRBD2 (5 bases). Germline values: CDR1 SQVTM, CDR2 ANQGSEA. Trimming pared 7 bases from V and 4 bases from J, leaving 11 bases between. The CDR3 contains 12 residues. The DNA of the CDR3 is TGCAGCGCCTCCCGGGGTTACAATGAGCAGTTCTTC. Its translation: CSASRGYNEQFF.

The V call is TRBV6-5, the J call TRBJ1-2, with unresolved D. The V gene lost 2 bases and the J gene lost 0 bases, with 13 bases spanning the gap. CDR1 and CDR2 (germline): MNHEY, SVGAGI. The CDR3 covers 16 residues. Here the CDR3 DNA reads TGTGCCAGCAGTTACGGGTCGGAGGAAGCTAACTATGGCTACACCTTC. Translating gives CASSYGSEEANYGYTF.

The chain recombines TRBV9 with TRBJ2-5; D is unresolved. Germline V lookup: CDR1 SGDLS, CDR2 YYNGEE. With 0 bases removed from V and 3 bases from J, the gap between germline ends came to 6 bases. The CDR3 runs to 13 residues. The CDR3 nucleotides read TGTGCCAGCAGCGTAGGACTTGAAGAGACCCAGTACTTC. Translation: CASSVGLEETQYF.